This entry is about one T cell receptor (beta chain). The junction shows a germline mismatch at one end, possibly a read error. The source of the sample is a study of control samples from healthy donors and cancer patients. This CDR3 spans 13 amino acids. Germline V lookup: CDR1 LGHNT, CDR2 FRNRAP. The method was immunoSEQ multiplex PCR; TCRdb's version includes in-frame clones alone and lacks a portion of them. The sample lists more than 150,000 clones, 90% to 95% seen once, with more than 1.1% in the top ten. The sequence derives from a young man in good health. Source material: blood. J is TRBJ1-1 and V is TRBV12-5, with D perhaps matching TRBD1 (5 bases). CDR3 in amino acids: CASGLAPGEPPIF. The DNA of the CDR3 is TGTGCTAGTGGTTTGGCCCCGGGGGAACCGCCGATCTTT.